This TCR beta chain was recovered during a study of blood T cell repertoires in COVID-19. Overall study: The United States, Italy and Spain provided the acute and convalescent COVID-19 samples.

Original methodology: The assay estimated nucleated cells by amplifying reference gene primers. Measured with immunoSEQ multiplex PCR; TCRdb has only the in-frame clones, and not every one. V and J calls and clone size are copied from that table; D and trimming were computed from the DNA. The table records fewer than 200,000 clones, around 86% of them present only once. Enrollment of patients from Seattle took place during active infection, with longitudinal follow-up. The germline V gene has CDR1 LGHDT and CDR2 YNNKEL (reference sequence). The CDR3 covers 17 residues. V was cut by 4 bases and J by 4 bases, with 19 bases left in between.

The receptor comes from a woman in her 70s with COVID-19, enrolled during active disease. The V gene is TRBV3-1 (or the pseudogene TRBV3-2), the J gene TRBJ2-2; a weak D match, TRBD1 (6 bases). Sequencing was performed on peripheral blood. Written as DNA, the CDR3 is TGTGCCAGCAGCCTCTACCTCAGGACAGTCGTCACCGGGGAGCTGTTTTTT. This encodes CASSLYLRTVVTGELFF.